These 13 T cell receptor beta chains were sequenced from one sample in a study of T cell clones after liver transplantation. Assay: immunoSEQ multiplex PCR; the TCRdb copy retains only in-frame clones and omits some. This sample has tens of thousands of clones, with about 84% found just once. The material was CD4+ T cells from blood, obtained approximately 3.5 years after liver transplant. Every receptor here comes from a human patient who received a liver transplant. The graft donor may have contributed some T cells.

V and J are TRBV7-9 and TRBJ1-1; D is ambiguous. The germline V gene encodes CDR1 SEHNR and CDR2 FQNEAQ (reference sequence). The CDR3 covers 15 residues. V lost 1 base to trimming and J lost 2 bases, with 11 bases between them. The CDR3 here is CASSLVTTSNTEAFF. CDR3 nucleotides: TGTGCCAGCAGCTTAGTTACCACGTCCAACACTGAAGCTTTCTTT.

This clone came up once. The chain has TRBV27 and TRBJ1-5; D is perhaps TRBD1 (6 bases). The CDR3 consists of 16 residues. The V and J ends lost 0 bases and 5 bases respectively, with 14 bases between them. CDR1 is MNHEY, CDR2 SMNVEV, per germline (reference sequence). The CDR3 DNA reads as TGTGCCAGCAGTTTATCATCAGTATGGGGGCATCAGCCCCAGCATTTT. This sequence encodes CASSLSSVWGHQPQHF.

V usage is TRBV6-5 and J usage is TRBJ2-7, with 8 bases aligning to TRBD1. This CDR3 is 14 amino acids long. Germline CDR1 MNHEY, CDR2 SVGAGI. J gave up 6 bases and V 0 bases, and 4 bases lay outside the gene matches. Here the CDR3 reads CASSYSQGAGEQYF. The CDR3 DNA is TGTGCCAGCAGTTACTCCCAGGGGGCAGGCGAGCAGTACTTC.

V gene TRBV6-5 combines with J gene TRBJ1-4; the match to TRBD1 covers 9 bases. This CDR3 contains 15 residues. Germline lookup yields CDR1 MNHEY and CDR2 SVGAGI. V shed 0 bases and J 6 bases; nucleotides not matched to a gene: 2. This chain's CDR3 is CASSYSWDRDEKLFF. Here the CDR3 DNA reads TGTGCCAGCAGTTACTCGTGGGACAGGGATGAAAAACTGTTTTTT.

The rearrangement joins TRBV7-2 to TRBJ2-5, with unresolved D. The CDR3 is 13 amino acids. Germline V gene lookup returns CDR1 SGHTA and CDR2 FQGNSA. V lost 1 base and J 5 bases, leaving 8 bases between the germline ends. The CDR3 reads CASSLGIGETQYF. The CDR3, as DNA: TGTGCCAGCAGCTTAGGGATAGGGGAGACCCAGTACTTC.

This clone came up a few times. CDR3 nucleotide sequence: TGTGCCAGCAGTTGGGGACAGGGGCGACATCAGCCCCAGCATTTT. Amino acids: CASSWGQGRHQPQHF. This chain connects TRBV6-5 to TRBJ1-5; TRBD1 agrees at 10 bases. This CDR3 has 15 amino acids. Trimming at V came to 4 bases and at J to 5 bases, leaving 5 bases not matched to a gene. CDR1 MNHEY and CDR2 SVGAGI come from the germline V gene.

The J gene is TRBJ1-1, the V gene TRBV7-9, with a tentative D call TRBD1 (6 bases). The CDR3 length is 14 residues. V was pared by 3 bases and J by 5 bases, with 13 bases between. Germline CDR1 is SEHNR and CDR2 is FQNEAQ (reference sequence). Here the CDR3 DNA reads TGTGCCAGCAGCTTCACAGGGAGGGGAACTGAAGCTTTCTTT. This sequence encodes CASSFTGRGTEAFF.

The chain carries TRBV5-1 and TRBJ1-1; D uncertain. V lost 5 bases to trimming and J lost 0 bases, with 11 bases between them. Germline loops: CDR1 SGHRS, CDR2 YFSETQ. CDR3 size: 14 residues. The CDR3 loop is CASRMSLVNTEAFF. The CDR3 DNA is TGCGCCAGCAGAATGAGTTTGGTGAACACTGAAGCTTTCTTT.

The V gene is TRBV5-6, the J gene TRBJ1-5; D is unclear. The CDR3 has 13 residues. Per germline, CDR1 SGHDT and CDR2 YYEEEE. Trimming removed 0 bases from V and 6 bases from J, with 7 bases in between. CDR3 DNA: TGTGCCAGCAGCTTGGGGGGTAGTCAGCCCCAGCATTTT. This encodes CASSLGGSQPQHF.

Here the CDR3 DNA reads TGTGCCAGCACCATAGGACAGGGGATCTACGAGCAGTACTTC. It encodes CASTIGQGIYEQYF. The chain uses TRBV2 and TRBJ2-7, with TRBD1 identical over 9 bases. The CDR3 has 14 amino acids. Trimming cost V 7 bases and J 3 bases; bases outside gene matches: 7. Germline lookup yields CDR1 SNHLY and CDR2 FYNNEI.

V is TRBV10-2 and J is TRBJ2-1; 10 nucleotides agree with TRBD2. After removal of 6 bases from V and 3 bases from J, the junction contained 8 bases not matched to a gene. The CDR3 consists of 16 residues. Looked up from germline, CDR1 is WSHSY and CDR2 is SAAADI. The CDR3 region has the DNA TGCGCCAGCAGCAGGGCCGGGACTAGCGTCTACAATGAGCAGTTCTTC. This encodes CASSRAGTSVYNEQFF.

V gene TRBV15 combines with J gene TRBJ2-7, with 7 bases fitting TRBD2. This CDR3 spans 16 amino acids. The J segment lost 2 bases and the V segment lost 2 bases, leaving 9 bases of the junction unmatched. In germline, CDR1 is LNHNV, CDR2 YYDKDF (reference sequence). The chain's CDR3 is CATSRPVSGRPYEQYF. CDR3 DNA: TGTGCCACCAGCAGACCGGTCTCCGGGAGGCCCTACGAGCAGTACTTC.

The gene calls are TRBV7-9 and TRBJ2-5; D unresolved. This CDR3 spans 14 amino acids. The V end was cut by 0 bases, the J end by 1 base, with 6 bases between. Germline-derived CDR1 and CDR2 are SEHNR and FQNEAQ (reference sequence). CDR3 nucleotide sequence: TGTGCCAGCAGCTTAGCTGGCAGCCAAGAGACCCAGTACTTC. This sequence encodes CASSLAGSQETQYF.